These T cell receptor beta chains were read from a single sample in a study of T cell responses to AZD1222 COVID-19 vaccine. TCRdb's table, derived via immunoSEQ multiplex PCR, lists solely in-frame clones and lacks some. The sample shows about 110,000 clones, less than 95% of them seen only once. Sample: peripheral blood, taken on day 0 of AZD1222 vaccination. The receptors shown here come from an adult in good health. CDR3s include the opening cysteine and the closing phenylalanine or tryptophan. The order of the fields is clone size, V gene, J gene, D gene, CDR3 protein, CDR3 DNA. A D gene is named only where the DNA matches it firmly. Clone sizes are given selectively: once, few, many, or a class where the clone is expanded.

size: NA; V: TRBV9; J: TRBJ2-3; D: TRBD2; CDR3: CASSVAGGGRADTQYF; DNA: TGTGCCAGCAGCGTAGCGGGCGGGGGGCGAGCAGATACGCAGTATTTT
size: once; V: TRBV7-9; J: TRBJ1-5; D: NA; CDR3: CASSLTGNNQPQHF; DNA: TGTGCCAGCAGCTTAACAGGGAATAATCAGCCCCAGCATTTT
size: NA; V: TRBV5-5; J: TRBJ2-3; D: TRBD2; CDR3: CASSDRSGGPDTQYF; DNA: TGTGCCAGCAGCGACCGGAGCGGGGGACCAGATACGCAGTATTTT
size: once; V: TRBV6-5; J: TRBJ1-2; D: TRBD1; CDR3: CASSYSTGVGYTF; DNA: TGTGCCAGCAGTTACTCGACAGGGGTAGGCTACACCTTC
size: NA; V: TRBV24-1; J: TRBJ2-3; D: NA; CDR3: CATGLPFPDTQYF; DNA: TGTGCCACGGGACTCCCTTTCCCGGATACGCAGTATTTT
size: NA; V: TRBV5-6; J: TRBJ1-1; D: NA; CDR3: CASSPILLKAEAFF; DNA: TGTGCCAGCAGCCCTATCCTTCTTAAGGCTGAAGCTTTCTTT
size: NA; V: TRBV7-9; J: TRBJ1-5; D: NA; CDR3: CASSSDGFSGGNQPQHF; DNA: TGTGCCAGCAGCTCCGATGGATTTTCGGGGGGCAATCAGCCCCAGCATTTT
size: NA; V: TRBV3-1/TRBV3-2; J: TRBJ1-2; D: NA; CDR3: CASSPGYSGGYTF; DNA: TGTGCCAGCAGCCCAGGGTATTCGGGTGGCTACACCTTC
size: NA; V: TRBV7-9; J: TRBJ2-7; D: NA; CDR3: CASSYSALTDEQYF; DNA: TGTGCCAGCAGCTATTCGGCCCTAACGGACGAGCAGTACTTC
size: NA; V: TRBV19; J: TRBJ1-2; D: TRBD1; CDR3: CASSPGTGYGYTF; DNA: TGTGCCAGTAGTCCCGGGACAGGCTATGGCTACACCTTC
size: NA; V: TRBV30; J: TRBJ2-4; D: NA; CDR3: CAWSVFRSAKNIQYF; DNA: TGTGCCTGGAGTGTTTTCAGGTCGGCCAAAAACATTCAGTACTTC
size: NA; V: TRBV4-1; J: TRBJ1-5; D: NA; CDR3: CASSQEDRNSNQPQHF; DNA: TGCGCCAGCAGCCAAGAAGACAGGAATAGCAATCAGCCCCAGCATTTT
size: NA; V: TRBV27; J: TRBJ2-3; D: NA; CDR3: CASSLYVAEYTDTQYF; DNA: TGTGCCAGCAGTTTATATGTGGCGGAATACACAGATACGCAGTATTTT
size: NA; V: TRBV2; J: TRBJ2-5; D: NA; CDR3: CASKGQSQETQYF; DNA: TGTGCCAGCAAAGGACAGTCCCAAGAGACCCAGTACTTC
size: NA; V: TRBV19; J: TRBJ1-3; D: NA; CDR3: CASSSGQISGNTIYF; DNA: TGTGCCAGTAGTTCCGGACAGATCTCTGGAAACACCATATATTTT
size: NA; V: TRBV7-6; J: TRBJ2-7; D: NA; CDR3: CASSLDRTTSYEQYF; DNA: TGTGCCAGCAGCTTGGACCGAACAACCTCCTACGAGCAGTACTTC
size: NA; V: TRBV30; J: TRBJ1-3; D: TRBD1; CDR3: CAWRDRGSSGNTIYF; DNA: TGTGCCTGGAGGGACAGGGGGAGCTCTGGAAACACCATATATTTT
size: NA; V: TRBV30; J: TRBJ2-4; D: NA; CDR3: CAWSVGGGAKNIQYF; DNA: TGTGCCTGGAGTGTAGGAGGGGGGGCCAAAAACATTCAGTACTTC
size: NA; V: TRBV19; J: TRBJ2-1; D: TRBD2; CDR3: CASSIDRGRDEQFF; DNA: TGTGCCAGTAGTATAGACCGGGGGAGGGATGAGCAGTTCTTC
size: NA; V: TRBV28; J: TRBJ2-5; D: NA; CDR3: CASTGVSETQYF; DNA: TGTGCCAGCACAGGGGTGAGCGAGACCCAGTACTTC